These T cell receptor beta chains were read from a single sample in a study of cytomegalovirus exposure and HLA in healthy donors. Measured with immunoSEQ multiplex PCR; TCRdb has only the in-frame clones, and not every one. Seen here are under 70,000 clones, 65% to 80% observed once, and the top ten hold 2.5%. Sequenced: PBMCs. These receptor sequences come from a female donor in good health and CMV-seronegative. The CDR3 runs from the conserved cysteine through the conserved F or W. The D gene is left open where the match is weak. Clone sizes are given selectively: once, few, many, or a class where the clone is expanded.

clone size: -
D gene: -
J gene: TRBJ2-7
V gene: TRBV2
CDR3 protein: CASTLGQGSEQYF
CDR3 DNA: TGTGCCAGCACTTTGGGGCAGGGAAGCGAGCAGTACTTC

clone size: -
D gene: -
J gene: TRBJ1-2
V gene: TRBV7-9
CDR3 protein: CASSLETVNYGYTF
CDR3 DNA: TGTGCCAGCAGCTTAGAGACAGTTAACTATGGCTACACCTTC

clone size: -
D gene: TRBD1
J gene: TRBJ2-7
V gene: TRBV28
CDR3 protein: CASLRQGSYEQYF
CDR3 DNA: TGTGCCAGCCTCCGACAGGGAAGCTACGAGCAGTACTTC

clone size: few
D gene: -
J gene: TRBJ2-7
V gene: TRBV28
CDR3 protein: CASGRTVPYEQYF
CDR3 DNA: TGTGCCAGCGGAAGGACAGTCCCCTACGAGCAGTACTTC

clone size: -
D gene: -
J gene: TRBJ1-2
V gene: TRBV6-5
CDR3 protein: CASRTGSHGYTF
CDR3 DNA: TGTGCCAGCAGAACAGGGTCCCATGGCTACACCTTC

clone size: -
D gene: TRBD2
J gene: TRBJ2-1
V gene: TRBV28
CDR3 protein: CASSLSLRTSGAREQFF
CDR3 DNA: TGTGCCAGCAGTTTATCACTCAGGACTAGCGGGGCAAGGGAGCAGTTCTTC

clone size: few
D gene: TRBD1
J gene: TRBJ1-1
V gene: TRBV6-1
CDR3 protein: CASSENVRTGGLSANTEAFF
CDR3 DNA: TGTGCCAGCAGTGAAAACGTACGAACAGGGGGTCTTTCCGCAAACACTGAAGCTTTCTTT

clone size: few
D gene: -
J gene: TRBJ2-1
V gene: TRBV15
CDR3 protein: CATSRDHYEQFF
CDR3 DNA: TGTGCCACCAGCAGAGATCATTATGAGCAGTTCTTC

clone size: -
D gene: -
J gene: TRBJ2-2
V gene: TRBV2
CDR3 protein: CASSEVPRQANTGELFF
CDR3 DNA: TGTGCCAGCAGTGAAGTCCCCCGACAGGCGAACACCGGGGAGCTGTTTTTT

clone size: once
D gene: -
J gene: TRBJ2-7
V gene: TRBV5-1
CDR3 protein: CASSSGQRSDEQYF
CDR3 DNA: TGCGCCAGCAGCTCCGGACAGCGGTCCGACGAGCAGTACTTC

clone size: once
D gene: TRBD1
J gene: TRBJ1-4
V gene: TRBV7-9
CDR3 protein: CASSLPTGLNEKLFF
CDR3 DNA: TGTGCCAGCAGCTTACCGACAGGGCTTAATGAAAAACTGTTTTTT

clone size: -
D gene: -
J gene: TRBJ1-2
V gene: TRBV5-4
CDR3 protein: CASSLVASNYGYTF
CDR3 DNA: TGTGCCAGCAGCTTGGTGGCTTCTAACTATGGCTACACCTTC

clone size: -
D gene: -
J gene: TRBJ2-7
V gene: TRBV11-2
CDR3 protein: CASSLTTSYEQYF
CDR3 DNA: TGTGCCAGCAGCCTGACAACTTCCTACGAGCAGTACTTC

clone size: once
D gene: TRBD2
J gene: TRBJ2-5
V gene: TRBV19
CDR3 protein: CASIEVASGSKEETQYF
CDR3 DNA: TGTGCCAGTATCGAGGTCGCGAGCGGGAGTAAGGAAGAGACCCAGTACTTC

clone size: -
D gene: -
J gene: TRBJ1-6
V gene: TRBV2
CDR3 protein: CASQENNSPLHF
CDR3 DNA: TGTGCCAGCCAGGAAAATAATTCACCCCTCCACTTT

clone size: -
D gene: -
J gene: TRBJ2-5
V gene: TRBV9
CDR3 protein: CASSVGGGPETQYF
CDR3 DNA: TGTGCCAGCAGCGTAGGAGGGGGTCCGGAGACCCAGTACTTC

clone size: once
D gene: TRBD1
J gene: TRBJ2-3
V gene: TRBV28
CDR3 protein: CASSLIGQGAPFTQYF
CDR3 DNA: TGTGCCAGCAGTTTAATCGGGCAGGGGGCCCCATTTACGCAGTATTTT

clone size: -
D gene: -
J gene: TRBJ2-6
V gene: TRBV4-2
CDR3 protein: CASSQVQGTASGANVLTF
CDR3 DNA: TGTGCCAGCAGCCAAGTCCAGGGAACCGCCTCTGGGGCCAACGTCCTGACTTTC

clone size: -
D gene: TRBD1
J gene: TRBJ1-5
V gene: TRBV28
CDR3 protein: CASSPGTANQPQHF
CDR3 DNA: TGTGCCAGCAGCCCCGGGACAGCAAATCAGCCCCAGCATTTT

clone size: -
D gene: -
J gene: TRBJ2-7
V gene: TRBV19
CDR3 protein: CASSMAGTGTSSYEQYF
CDR3 DNA: TGTGCCAGTAGTATGGCCGGAACAGGGACGAGCTCCTACGAGCAGTACTTC

clone size: -
D gene: TRBD2
J gene: TRBJ2-1
V gene: TRBV10-3
CDR3 protein: CAISESTRTSVIEQFF
CDR3 DNA: TGTGCCATCAGTGAGTCGACAAGGACTAGCGTCATTGAGCAGTTCTTC

clone size: -
D gene: -
J gene: TRBJ2-3
V gene: TRBV4-3
CDR3 protein: CASSQDNFDTQYF
CDR3 DNA: TGCGCCAGCAGCCAAGATAACTTCGATACGCAGTATTTT

clone size: -
D gene: TRBD2
J gene: TRBJ2-7
V gene: TRBV7-8
CDR3 protein: CASSLTGTRVYEQYF
CDR3 DNA: TGTGCCAGCAGCTTAACCGGGACTAGGGTGTACGAGCAGTACTTC

clone size: once
D gene: -
J gene: TRBJ1-6
V gene: TRBV7-2
CDR3 protein: CASSLGATASPLHF
CDR3 DNA: TGTGCCAGCAGCTTAGGGGCGACGGCATCACCCCTCCACTTT

clone size: few
D gene: TRBD2
J gene: TRBJ2-7
V gene: TRBV5-4
CDR3 protein: CASSFGVAGGSDEQYF
CDR3 DNA: TGTGCCAGCAGCTTCGGGGTAGCGGGAGGATCGGACGAGCAGTACTTC

clone size: -
D gene: -
J gene: TRBJ1-5
V gene: TRBV7-2
CDR3 protein: CASSLAAGNNQPQHF
CDR3 DNA: TGTGCCAGCAGCTTAGCGGCCGGGAACAATCAGCCCCAGCATTTT